This T cell receptor beta chain was observed in a study of cytomegalovirus exposure and HLA in healthy donors. This CDR3 contains 17 residues. Germline V gene data show CDR1 as MDHEN and CDR2 as SYDVKM. V was trimmed by 7 bases and J by 4 bases, leaving 26 bases between them. To note about this clone: The target antigen is unknown.

Broader study findings: An analysis was carried out at a later point. It showed that HLA-associated TCR beta chains were more clonally expanded than equally common non-associated chains. In vitro data verified a few CMV-associated chains as specific for CMV antigens. Later on, an analysis found that several of the most significant clusters appeared to be linked to common viral pathogens, which included parvovirus B19.

PCR employed 60 Vbeta and 13 Jbeta primers. Profiled with immunoSEQ multiplex PCR; TCRdb holds only in-frame clones, not every one. Among 150,000 to 160,000 clones listed, 80% were seen once. The chain is built from TRBV28 and TRBJ2-7; a weak D match, TRBD2 (8 bases). The sequencing sample was made of PBMCs. The TCR comes from a woman between 40 and 55 years old in good health and CMV-seropositive. CDR3 DNA sequence: TGTGCCAGCACCCATCCCCCGGGAGGGGGCCATACTTACGAGCAGTACTTC. Translated, it gives CASTHPPGGGHTYEQYF.